What follows are 14 T cell receptor beta chains derived from one specimen sequenced in a study of blood T cell repertoires in COVID-19. Here immunoSEQ multiplex PCR was the method, and the copy in TCRdb shows in-frame clones only, minus some. The table has under 300,000 clones, around 86% seen once. Sequencing used peripheral blood. These receptors originate from a human donor in a cohort sampled during active COVID-19.

V usage is TRBV4-1 and J usage is TRBJ2-2; TRBD2 aligns across 8 bases. CDR3 length: 19 amino acids. Germline assignment: CDR1 MGHRA and CDR2 YSYEKL. Trimming cost V 2 bases and J 4 bases; bases outside gene matches: 15. The CDR3 nucleotides read TGCGCCAGCAGCCAACCCCCGGGACTAGTGGGGGGAGGCACCGGGGAGCTGTTTTTT. Translating it yields CASSQPPGLVGGGTGELFF.

The chain recombines TRBV15 with TRBJ2-7; D possibly corresponds to TRBD2 (5 bases). CDR3 length: 13 amino acids. CDR1 and CDR2 (germline): LNHNV, YYDKDF (reference sequence). V was shortened by 3 bases and J by 7 bases, with 13 bases between the two germline ends. In DNA form, the CDR3 reads TGTGCCACCAGCAGTACCCAGCCGGGGGAGCAGTACTTC. Translation gives CATSSTQPGEQYF. Drawing the rest from reference TRBV15 and TRBJ2-7, the complete variable domain is DAMVIQNPRYQVTQFGKPVTLSCSQTLNHNVMYWYQQKSSQAPKLLFHYYDKDFNNEADTPDNFQSRRPNTSFCFLDIRSPGLGDTAMYLCATSSTQPGEQYFGPGTRLTVT.

Only a few counts were recorded for this clone. The rearrangement joins TRBV19 to TRBJ1-5; 7 nucleotides match TRBD1. Germline CDR1 and CDR2: LNHDA and SQIVND (reference sequence). The CDR3 extends over 15 amino acids. Unmatched junction bases numbered 5, after V lost 6 bases and J lost 0 bases. The CDR3 spells CASRRGTASNQPQHF. CDR3 DNA: TGTGCCAGTAGGAGAGGGACAGCTAGCAATCAGCCCCAGCATTTT. Looking up the rest from reference TRBV19 and TRBJ1-5 gives the full variable domain: DGGITQSPKYLFRKEGQNVTLSCEQNLNHDAMYWYRQDPGQGLRLIYYSQIVNDFQKGDIAEGYSVSREKKESFPLTVTSAQKNPTAFYLCASRRGTASNQPQHFGDGTRLSIL.

The rearrangement uses TRBV18 and TRBJ2-7, with 11 positions matching TRBD2. The CDR3 sequence is 13 residues long. V lost 3 bases and J lost 10; bases outside the gene matches: 5. CDR1 and CDR2 (germline): KGHSH, LQKENI. The CDR3: CASSPGLAEPQYF. The DNA of the CDR3 is TGTGCCAGCTCACCGGGACTAGCGGAACCCCAGTACTTC.

The chain carries TRBV5-1 and TRBJ2-7; 8 bases fit TRBD2. The trim removed 1 base at V and 0 bases at J, leaving 9 bases unmatched. The germline CDR1 and CDR2 sequences are SGHRS and YFSETQ. This CDR3 spans 17 amino acids. The chain's CDR3 is CASSLRGGKDSSYEQYF. CDR3 bases: TGCGCCAGCAGCTTGCGGGGGGGGAAGGACAGCTCCTACGAGCAGTACTTC.

This CDR3 is CASRAGAVEQFF. Here the CDR3 DNA reads TGTGCCAGCAGGGCAGGGGCTGTGGAGCAGTTCTTC. The chain links TRBV2 to TRBJ2-1, with a possible D match to TRBD1 (6 bases). The V end was cut by 6 bases, the J end by 10 bases, with 13 bases between. Germline V CDR1 and CDR2: SNHLY, FYNNEI. The CDR3 is made up of 12 amino acids.

The chain recombines TRBV19 with TRBJ2-6; TRBD1 matches at 7 bases. CDR1 LNHDA and CDR2 SQIVND come from the germline V gene (reference sequence). The CDR3 is made up of 15 amino acids. V dropped 4 bases and J dropped 1; count of bases not matched to a gene: 1. The CDR3 spells CASSKGASGANVLTF. CDR3 nucleotide sequence: TGTGCCAGTAGTAAGGGGGCGTCTGGGGCCAACGTCCTGACTTTC.

This chain uses TRBV3-1 (or the pseudogene TRBV3-2) with TRBJ2-2, with D maybe TRBD2 (5 bases). Germline V CDR1 and CDR2: LGHDT, YNNKEL (reference sequence). The CDR3 runs 17 residues. Trimming removed 3 bases at V and 6 bases at J, with 20 bases between. The CDR3 nucleotides are TGTGCCAGCAGCCACTTTCAAGGAAGGGATAGCGCCGGGGAGCTGTTTTTT. Translating gives CASSHFQGRDSAGELFF.

This sequence joins TRBV11-2 and TRBJ2-3; no firm D call. This CDR3 has 16 amino acids. The germline CDR1 and CDR2 sequences are SGHAT and FQNNGV. V was shortened by 4 bases and J by 2 bases, with 16 bases between the two germline ends. CDR3 in amino acids: CASSYRRQIDTDTQYF. Here the CDR3 DNA reads TGTGCCAGCAGCTATCGACGACAAATAGACACAGATACGCAGTATTTT.

The chain joins TRBV6-5 to TRBJ2-1; D unresolved. Germline CDR1 MNHEY, CDR2 SVGAGI. V lost 2 bases to trimming and J lost 2 bases, with 4 bases between them. There are 13 residues in the CDR3. The CDR3 nucleotides read TGTGCCAGCAGTTACCGGGCCTACAATGAGCAGTTCTTC. This translates into CASSYRAYNEQFF.

The rearrangement joins TRBV7-3 to TRBJ2-3; D is perhaps TRBD2 (6 bases). Per the germline V gene, CDR1 is SGHTA and CDR2 is FQGTGA. This CDR3 has 17 residues. V was cut by 2 bases and J by 0 bases, with 15 bases left in between. This CDR3 reads CASSLVHSGTSTDTQYF. DNA for the CDR3: TGTGCCAGCAGCTTAGTCCATAGCGGAACTAGCACAGATACGCAGTATTTT.

The rearrangement links TRBV6-5 to TRBJ1-1; D not certain. The length of the CDR3 is 14 residues. Germline values: CDR1 MNHEY, CDR2 SVGAGI. Deletions cut 0 bases from V and 4 bases from J, with 9 bases between. The CDR3 DNA reads TGTGCCAGCAGTTACTCGGCCCGATTCACTGAAGCTTTCTTT. Translating gives CASSYSARFTEAFF.

DNA of the CDR3: TGTGCCAGCAGCTTAGCTAGTCCAGATACGCAGTATTTT. Translating it yields CASSLASPDTQYF. This chain joins TRBV11-2 and TRBJ2-3; D uncertain. Trimming shortened V by 1 base and J by 4 bases, and 6 bases separated the two germline ends. The germline gives CDR1 SGHAT, CDR2 FQNNGV. There are 13 residues in the CDR3.

The DNA of the CDR3 is TGTGCCAGCAGCGTCGGTAACCCTAGCACAGATACGCAGTATTTT. It translates to CASSVGNPSTDTQYF. This chain connects TRBV9 to TRBJ2-3; D uncertain. Germline loops: CDR1 SGDLS, CDR2 YYNGEE. V was clipped by 2 bases and J by 0 bases, with 10 bases between them. The CDR3 is 15 residues long.